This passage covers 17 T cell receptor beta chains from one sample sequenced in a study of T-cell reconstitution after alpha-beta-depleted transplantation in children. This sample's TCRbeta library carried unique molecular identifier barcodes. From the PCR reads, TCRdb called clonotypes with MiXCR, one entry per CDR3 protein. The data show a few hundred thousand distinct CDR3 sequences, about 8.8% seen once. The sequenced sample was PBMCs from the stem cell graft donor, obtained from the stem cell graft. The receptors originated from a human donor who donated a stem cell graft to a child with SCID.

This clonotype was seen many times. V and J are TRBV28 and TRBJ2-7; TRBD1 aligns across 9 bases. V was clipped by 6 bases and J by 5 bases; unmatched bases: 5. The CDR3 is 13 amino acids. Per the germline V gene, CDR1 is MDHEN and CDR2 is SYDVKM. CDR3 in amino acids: CASRPTGGDEQYF. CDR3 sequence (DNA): TGTGCCAGCAGGCCGACAGGGGGGGACGAGCAGTACTTC.

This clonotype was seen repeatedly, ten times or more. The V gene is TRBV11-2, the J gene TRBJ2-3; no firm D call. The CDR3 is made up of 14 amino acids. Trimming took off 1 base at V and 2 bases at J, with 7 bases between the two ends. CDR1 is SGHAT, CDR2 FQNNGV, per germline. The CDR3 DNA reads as TGTGCCAGCAGCTTAGTGCTGTACACAGATACGCAGTATTTT. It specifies CASSLVLYTDTQYF.

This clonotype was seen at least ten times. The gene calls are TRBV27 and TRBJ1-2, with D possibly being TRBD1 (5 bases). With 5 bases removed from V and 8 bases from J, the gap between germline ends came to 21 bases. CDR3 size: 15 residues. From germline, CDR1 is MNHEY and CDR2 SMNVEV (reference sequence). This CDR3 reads CASSPTYGGSGGYTF. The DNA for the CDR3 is TGTGCCAGCAGTCCTACCTATGGGGGAAGCGGAGGCTACACCTTC.

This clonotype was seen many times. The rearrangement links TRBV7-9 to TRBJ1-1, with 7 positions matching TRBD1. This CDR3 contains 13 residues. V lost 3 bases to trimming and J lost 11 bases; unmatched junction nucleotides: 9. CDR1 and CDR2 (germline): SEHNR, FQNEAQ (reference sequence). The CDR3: CASSFASGGDAFF. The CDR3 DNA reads TGTGCCAGCAGCTTTGCGTCAGGGGGGGACGCTTTCTTT.

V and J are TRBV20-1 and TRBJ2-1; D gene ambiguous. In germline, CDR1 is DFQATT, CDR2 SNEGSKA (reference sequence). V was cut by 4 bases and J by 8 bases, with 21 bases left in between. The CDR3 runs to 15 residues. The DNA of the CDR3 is TGCAGTGCTAATGTCGTTGGTTTTGGTAAAGATGAGCAGTTCTTC. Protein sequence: CSANVVGFGKDEQFF.

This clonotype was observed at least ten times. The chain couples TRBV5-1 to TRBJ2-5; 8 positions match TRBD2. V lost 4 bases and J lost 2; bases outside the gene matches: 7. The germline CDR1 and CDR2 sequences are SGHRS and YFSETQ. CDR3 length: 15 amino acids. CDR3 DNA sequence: TGCGCCAGCAGCCTAACTAGCGGCCGGCAAGAGACCCAGTACTTC. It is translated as CASSLTSGRQETQYF.

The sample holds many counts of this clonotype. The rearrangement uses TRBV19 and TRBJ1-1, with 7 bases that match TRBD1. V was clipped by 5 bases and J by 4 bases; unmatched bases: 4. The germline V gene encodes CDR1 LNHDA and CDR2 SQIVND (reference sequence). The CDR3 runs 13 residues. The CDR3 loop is CASSAQGFTEAFF. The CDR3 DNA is TGTGCCAGTAGTGCACAGGGGTTCACTGAAGCTTTCTTT.

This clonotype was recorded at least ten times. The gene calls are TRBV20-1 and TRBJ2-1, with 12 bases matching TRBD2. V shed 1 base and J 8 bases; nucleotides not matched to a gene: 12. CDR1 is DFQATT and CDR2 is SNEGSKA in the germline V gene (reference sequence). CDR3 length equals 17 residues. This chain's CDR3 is CSARAFRPSGGAHEQFF. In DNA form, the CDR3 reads TGCAGTGCTAGAGCTTTCCGGCCTAGCGGGGGGGCCCATGAGCAGTTCTTC.

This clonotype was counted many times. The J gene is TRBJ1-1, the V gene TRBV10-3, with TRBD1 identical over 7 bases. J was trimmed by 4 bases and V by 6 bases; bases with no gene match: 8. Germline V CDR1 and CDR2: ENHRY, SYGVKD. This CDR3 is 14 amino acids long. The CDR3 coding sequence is TGTGCCATCAGGGTTACAGGGGCTGGCACTGAAGCTTTCTTT. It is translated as CAIRVTGAGTEAFF.

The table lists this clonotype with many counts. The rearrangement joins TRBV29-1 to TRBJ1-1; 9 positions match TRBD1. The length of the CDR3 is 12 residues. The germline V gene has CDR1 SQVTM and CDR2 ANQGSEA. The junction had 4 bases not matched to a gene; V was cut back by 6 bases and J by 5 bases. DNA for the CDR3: TGCAGCGTAAACAGGGGGCAAACTGAAGCTTTCTTT. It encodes CSVNRGQTEAFF.

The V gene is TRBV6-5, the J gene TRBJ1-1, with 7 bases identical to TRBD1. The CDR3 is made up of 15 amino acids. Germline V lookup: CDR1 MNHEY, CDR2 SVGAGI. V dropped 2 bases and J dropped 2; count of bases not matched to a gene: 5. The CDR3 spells CASSYRQGVNTEAFF. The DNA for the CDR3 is TGTGCCAGCAGTTACCGGCAGGGGGTCAACACTGAAGCTTTCTTT.

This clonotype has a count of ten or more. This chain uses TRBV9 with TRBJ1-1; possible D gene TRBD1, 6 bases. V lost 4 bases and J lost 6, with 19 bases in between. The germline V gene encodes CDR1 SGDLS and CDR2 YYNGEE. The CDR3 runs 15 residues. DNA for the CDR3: TGTGCCAGCAGCCCCAAGGGGGGCGGGTTCGCTGAAGCTTTCTTT. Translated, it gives CASSPKGGGFAEAFF.

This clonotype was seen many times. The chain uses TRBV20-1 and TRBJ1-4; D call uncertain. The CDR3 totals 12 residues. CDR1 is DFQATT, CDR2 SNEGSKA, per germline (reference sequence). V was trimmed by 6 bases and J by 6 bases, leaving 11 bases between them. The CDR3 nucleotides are TGCAGTGCGCCGAGGGTGGATGAAAAACTGTTTTTT. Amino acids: CSAPRVDEKLFF.

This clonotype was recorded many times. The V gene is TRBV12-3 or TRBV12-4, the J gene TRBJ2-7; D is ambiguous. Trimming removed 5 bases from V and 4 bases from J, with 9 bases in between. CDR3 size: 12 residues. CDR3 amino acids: CASSLEKYEQYF. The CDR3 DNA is TGTGCCAGCAGTCTCGAAAAGTACGAGCAGTACTTC.

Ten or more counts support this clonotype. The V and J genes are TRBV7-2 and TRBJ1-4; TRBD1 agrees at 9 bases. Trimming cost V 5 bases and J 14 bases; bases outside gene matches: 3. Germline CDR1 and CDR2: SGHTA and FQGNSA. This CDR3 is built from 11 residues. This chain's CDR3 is CASSIGQGLFF. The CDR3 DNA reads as TGTGCCAGCAGCATAGGACAGGGGCTGTTTTTT.

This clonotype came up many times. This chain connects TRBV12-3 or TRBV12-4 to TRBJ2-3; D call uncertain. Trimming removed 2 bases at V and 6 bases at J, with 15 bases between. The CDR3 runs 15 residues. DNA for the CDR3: TGTGCCAGCAGTTTAAACCATACCCCCCAGGATACGCAGTATTTT. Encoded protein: CASSLNHTPQDTQYF.

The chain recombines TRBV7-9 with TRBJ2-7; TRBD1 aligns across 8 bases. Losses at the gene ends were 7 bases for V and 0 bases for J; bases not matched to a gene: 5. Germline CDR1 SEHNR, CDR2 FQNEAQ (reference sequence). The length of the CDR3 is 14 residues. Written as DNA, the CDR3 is TGTGCCAGCACCCTGGGGACAGGCTCCTACGAGCAGTACTTC. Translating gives CASTLGTGSYEQYF.